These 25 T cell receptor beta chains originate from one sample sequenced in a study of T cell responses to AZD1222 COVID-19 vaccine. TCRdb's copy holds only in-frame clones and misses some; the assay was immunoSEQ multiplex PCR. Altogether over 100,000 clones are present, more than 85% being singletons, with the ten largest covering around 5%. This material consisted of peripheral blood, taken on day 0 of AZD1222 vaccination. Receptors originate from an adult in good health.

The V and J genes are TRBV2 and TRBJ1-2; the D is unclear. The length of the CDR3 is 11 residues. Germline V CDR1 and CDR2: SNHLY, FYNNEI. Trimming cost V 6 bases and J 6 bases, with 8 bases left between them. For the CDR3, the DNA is TGTGCCAGCAGCACCACTGATGGCTACACCTTC. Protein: CASSTTDGYTF.

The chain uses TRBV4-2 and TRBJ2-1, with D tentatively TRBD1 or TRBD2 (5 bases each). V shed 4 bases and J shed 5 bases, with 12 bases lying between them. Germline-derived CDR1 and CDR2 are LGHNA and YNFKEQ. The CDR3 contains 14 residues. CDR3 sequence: CASSLGTNDNEQFF. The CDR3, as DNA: TGTGCCAGCAGCCTAGGGACGAACGACAATGAGCAGTTCTTC.

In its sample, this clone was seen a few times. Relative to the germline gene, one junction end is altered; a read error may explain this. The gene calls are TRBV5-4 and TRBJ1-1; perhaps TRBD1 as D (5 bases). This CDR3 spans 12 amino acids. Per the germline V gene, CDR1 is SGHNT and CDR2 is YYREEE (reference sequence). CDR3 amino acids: CASSLNVGGLDF. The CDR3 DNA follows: TGTGCCAGCAGCTTGAACGTCGGGGGTCTGGACTTT.

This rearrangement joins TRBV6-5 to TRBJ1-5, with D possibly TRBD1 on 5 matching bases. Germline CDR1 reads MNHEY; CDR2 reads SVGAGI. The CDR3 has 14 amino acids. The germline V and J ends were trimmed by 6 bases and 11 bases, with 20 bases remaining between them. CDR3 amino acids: CASRDSGPSMAQHF. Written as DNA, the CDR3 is TGTGCCAGCAGAGATTCGGGGCCCAGTATGGCCCAGCATTTT.

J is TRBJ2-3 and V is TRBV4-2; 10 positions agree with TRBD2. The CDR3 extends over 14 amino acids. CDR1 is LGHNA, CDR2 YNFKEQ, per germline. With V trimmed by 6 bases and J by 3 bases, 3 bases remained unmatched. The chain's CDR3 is CASRPTSGTDTQYF. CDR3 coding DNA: TGTGCCAGCAGACCGACTAGCGGGACAGATACGCAGTATTTT.

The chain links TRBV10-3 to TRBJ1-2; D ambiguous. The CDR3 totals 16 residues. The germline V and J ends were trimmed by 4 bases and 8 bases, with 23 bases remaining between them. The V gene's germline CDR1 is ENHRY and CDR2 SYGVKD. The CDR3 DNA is TGTGCCATCAGTGGGGTTGGAGGCCCCTACCCTAGGGGCTACACCTTC. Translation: CAISGVGGPYPRGYTF.

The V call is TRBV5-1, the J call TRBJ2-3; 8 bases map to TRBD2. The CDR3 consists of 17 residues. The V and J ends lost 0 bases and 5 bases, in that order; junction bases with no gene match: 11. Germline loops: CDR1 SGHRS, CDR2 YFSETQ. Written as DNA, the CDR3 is TGCGCCAGCAGCTTGGGAGCGGGAGAGGTCGAAGTAGATACGCAGTATTTT. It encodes CASSLGAGEVEVDTQYF.

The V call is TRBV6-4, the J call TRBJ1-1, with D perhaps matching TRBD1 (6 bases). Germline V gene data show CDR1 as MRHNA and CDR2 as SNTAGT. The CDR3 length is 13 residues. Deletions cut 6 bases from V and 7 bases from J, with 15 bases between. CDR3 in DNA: TGTGCCAGCAGCCCGACCGGGGGCCTTGAAGCTTTCTTT. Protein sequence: CASSPTGGLEAFF.

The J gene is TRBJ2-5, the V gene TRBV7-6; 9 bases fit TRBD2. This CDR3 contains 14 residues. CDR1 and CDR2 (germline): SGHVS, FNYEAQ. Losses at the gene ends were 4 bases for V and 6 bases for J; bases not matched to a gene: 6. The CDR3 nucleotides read TGTGCCAGCAGCTCGGGCGGGAGGGGGAAGACCCAGTACTTC. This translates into CASSSGGRGKTQYF.

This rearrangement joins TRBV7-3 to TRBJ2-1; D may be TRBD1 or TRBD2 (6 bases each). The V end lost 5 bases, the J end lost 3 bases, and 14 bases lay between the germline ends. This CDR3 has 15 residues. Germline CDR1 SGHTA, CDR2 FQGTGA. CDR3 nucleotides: TGTGCCAGCAGCCCGTCGAGGGGGGACTACAATGAGCAGTTCTTC. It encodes CASSPSRGDYNEQFF.

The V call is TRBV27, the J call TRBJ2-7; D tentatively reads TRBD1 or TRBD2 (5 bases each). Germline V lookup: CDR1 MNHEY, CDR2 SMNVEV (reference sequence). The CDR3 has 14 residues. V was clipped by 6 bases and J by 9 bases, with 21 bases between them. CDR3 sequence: CASRAGTISWRQYF. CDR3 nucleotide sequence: TGTGCCAGCAGAGCCGGGACGATCTCCTGGCGGCAGTACTTC.

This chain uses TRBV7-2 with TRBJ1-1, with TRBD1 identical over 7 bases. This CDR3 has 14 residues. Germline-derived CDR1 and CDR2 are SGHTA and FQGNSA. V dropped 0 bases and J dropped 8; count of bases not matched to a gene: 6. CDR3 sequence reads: CASSLASGQPEAFF. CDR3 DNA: TGTGCCAGCAGCTTAGCGTCGGGACAGCCAGAAGCTTTCTTT.

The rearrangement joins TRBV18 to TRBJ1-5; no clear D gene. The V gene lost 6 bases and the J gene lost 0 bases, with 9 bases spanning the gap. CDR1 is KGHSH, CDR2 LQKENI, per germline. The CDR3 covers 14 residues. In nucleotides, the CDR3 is TGTGCCAGCTCCCGTGCCGCTAGCAATCAGCCCCAGCATTTT. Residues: CASSRAASNQPQHF.

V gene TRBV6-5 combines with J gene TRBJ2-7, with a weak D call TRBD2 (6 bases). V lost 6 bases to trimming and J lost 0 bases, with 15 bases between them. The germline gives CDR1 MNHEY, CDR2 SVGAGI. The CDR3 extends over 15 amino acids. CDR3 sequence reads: CASRGGSQSSYEQYF. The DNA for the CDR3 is TGTGCCAGCAGGGGAGGCAGTCAGAGCTCCTACGAGCAGTACTTC.

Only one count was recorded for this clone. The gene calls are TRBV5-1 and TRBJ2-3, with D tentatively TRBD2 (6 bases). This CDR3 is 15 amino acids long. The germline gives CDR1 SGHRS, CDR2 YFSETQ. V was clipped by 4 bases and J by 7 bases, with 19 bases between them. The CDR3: CASSPGLSALNTQYF. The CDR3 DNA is TGCGCCAGCAGCCCGGGACTCTCGGCGTTAAATACGCAGTATTTT.

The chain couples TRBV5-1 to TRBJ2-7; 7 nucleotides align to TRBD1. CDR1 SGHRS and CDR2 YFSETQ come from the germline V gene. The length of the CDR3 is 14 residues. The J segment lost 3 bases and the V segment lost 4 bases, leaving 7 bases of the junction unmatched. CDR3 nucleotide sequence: TGCGCCAGCAGCGCACTGGGACAGTACTACGAGCAGTACTTC. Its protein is CASSALGQYYEQYF.

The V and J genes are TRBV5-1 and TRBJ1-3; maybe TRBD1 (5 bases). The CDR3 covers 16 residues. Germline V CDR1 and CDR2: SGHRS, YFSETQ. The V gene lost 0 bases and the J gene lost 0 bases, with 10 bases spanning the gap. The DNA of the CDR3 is TGCGCCAGCAGCTTGGGACAGACAAACTCTGGAAACACCATATATTTT. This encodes CASSLGQTNSGNTIYF.

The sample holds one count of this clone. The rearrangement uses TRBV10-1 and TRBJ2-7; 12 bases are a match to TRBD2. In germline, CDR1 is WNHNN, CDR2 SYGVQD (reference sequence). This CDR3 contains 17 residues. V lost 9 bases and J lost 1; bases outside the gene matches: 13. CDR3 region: CAREGLAGSGGSYEQYF. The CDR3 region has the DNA TGCGCCAGGGAAGGACTAGCGGGATCTGGAGGTTCCTACGAGCAGTACTTC.

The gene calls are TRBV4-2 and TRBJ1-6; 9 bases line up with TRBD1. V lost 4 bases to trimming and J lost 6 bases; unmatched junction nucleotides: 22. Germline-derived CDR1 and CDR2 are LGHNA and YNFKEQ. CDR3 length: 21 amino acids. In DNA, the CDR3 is TGTGCCAGCAGCCCTCGACGGACAGGGGAGATCGGGGGTTCGGGTAATTCACCCCTCCACTTT. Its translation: CASSPRRTGEIGGSGNSPLHF.

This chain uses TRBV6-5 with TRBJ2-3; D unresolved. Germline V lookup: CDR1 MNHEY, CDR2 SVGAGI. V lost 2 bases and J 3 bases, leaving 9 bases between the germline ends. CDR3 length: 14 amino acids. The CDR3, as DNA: TGTGCCAGCAGTTACGAAGGGCTGACAGATACGCAGTATTTT. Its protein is CASSYEGLTDTQYF.

This chain's CDR3 is CASSDLAGELFF. Written as DNA, the CDR3 is TGTGCCAGCAGTGACCTGGCCGGGGAGCTGTTTTTT. This chain joins TRBV6-4 and TRBJ2-2; D is unresolved. CDR1 is MRHNA, CDR2 SNTAGT, per germline. This CDR3 spans 12 amino acids. The V end was cut by 2 bases, the J end by 6 bases, with 4 bases between.

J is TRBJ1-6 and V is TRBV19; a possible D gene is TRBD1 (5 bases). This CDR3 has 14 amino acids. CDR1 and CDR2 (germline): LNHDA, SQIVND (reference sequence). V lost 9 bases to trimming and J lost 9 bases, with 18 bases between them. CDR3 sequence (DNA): TGTGCCAGCCGCCGCAGGGCAGTTACTTCACCCCTCCACTTT. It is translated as CASRRRAVTSPLHF.

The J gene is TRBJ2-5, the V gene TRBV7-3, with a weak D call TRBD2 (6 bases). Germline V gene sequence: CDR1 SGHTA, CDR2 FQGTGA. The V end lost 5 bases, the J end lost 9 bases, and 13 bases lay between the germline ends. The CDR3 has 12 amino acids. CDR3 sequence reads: CASSPRGGPQYF. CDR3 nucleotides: TGTGCCAGCAGCCCCCGCGGAGGGCCCCAGTACTTC.

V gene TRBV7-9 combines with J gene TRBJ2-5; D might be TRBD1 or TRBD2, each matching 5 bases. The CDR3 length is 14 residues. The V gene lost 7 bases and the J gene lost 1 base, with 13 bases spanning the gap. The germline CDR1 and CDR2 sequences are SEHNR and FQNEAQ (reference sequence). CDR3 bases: TGTGCCAGCATGCCCCCCGGGGCCCAAGAGACCCAGTACTTC. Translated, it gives CASMPPGAQETQYF.

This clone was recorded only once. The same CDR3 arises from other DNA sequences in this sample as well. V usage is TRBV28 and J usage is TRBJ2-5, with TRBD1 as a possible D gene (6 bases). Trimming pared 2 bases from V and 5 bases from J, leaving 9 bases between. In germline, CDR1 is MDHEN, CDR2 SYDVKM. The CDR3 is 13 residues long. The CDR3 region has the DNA TGTGCCAGCAGTTTAACAGGGCCGGAGACCCAGTACTTC. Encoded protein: CASSLTGPETQYF.